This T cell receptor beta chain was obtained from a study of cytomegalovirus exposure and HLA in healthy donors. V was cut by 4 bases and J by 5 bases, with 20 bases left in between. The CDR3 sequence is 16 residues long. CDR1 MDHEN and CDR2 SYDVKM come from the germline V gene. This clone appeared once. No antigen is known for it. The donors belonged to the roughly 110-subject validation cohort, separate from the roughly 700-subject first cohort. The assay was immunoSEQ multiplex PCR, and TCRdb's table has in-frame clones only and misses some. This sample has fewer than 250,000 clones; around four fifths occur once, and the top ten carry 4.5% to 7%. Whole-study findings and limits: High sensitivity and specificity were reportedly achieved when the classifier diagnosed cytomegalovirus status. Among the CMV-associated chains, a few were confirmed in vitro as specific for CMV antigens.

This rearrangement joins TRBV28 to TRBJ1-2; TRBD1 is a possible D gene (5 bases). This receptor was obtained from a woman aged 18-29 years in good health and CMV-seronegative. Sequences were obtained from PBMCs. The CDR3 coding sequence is TGTGCCAGCAGTTATTGGGCCATCGGGGGGGTGTATGGCTACACCTTC. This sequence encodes CASSYWAIGGVYGYTF.